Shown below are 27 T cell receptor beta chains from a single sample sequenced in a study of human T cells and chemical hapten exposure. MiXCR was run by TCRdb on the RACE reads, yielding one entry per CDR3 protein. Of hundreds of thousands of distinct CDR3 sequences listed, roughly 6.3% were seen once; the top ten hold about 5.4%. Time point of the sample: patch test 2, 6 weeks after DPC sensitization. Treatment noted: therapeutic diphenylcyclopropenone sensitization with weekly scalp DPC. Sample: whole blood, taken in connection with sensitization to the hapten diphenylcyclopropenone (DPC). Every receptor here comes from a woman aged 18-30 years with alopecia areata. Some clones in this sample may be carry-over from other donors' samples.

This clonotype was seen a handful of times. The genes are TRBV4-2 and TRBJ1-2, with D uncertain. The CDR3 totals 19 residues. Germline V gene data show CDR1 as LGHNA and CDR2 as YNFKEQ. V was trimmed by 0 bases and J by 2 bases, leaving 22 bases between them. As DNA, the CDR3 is TGTGCCAGCAGCCAAGATCCTGGGGTGGGGATCGGGGAAAACTATGGCTACACCTTC. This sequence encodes CASSQDPGVGIGENYGYTF.

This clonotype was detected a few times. Here the CDR3 reads CASSFSGGLSNEQFF. CDR3 nucleotide sequence: TGTGCCAGCAGTTTCTCCGGGGGCTTGTCCAATGAGCAGTTCTTC. The chain couples TRBV27 to TRBJ2-1, with D perhaps TRBD1 or TRBD2 (6 bases each). The CDR3 is 15 amino acids. Germline V CDR1 and CDR2: MNHEY, SMNVEV (reference sequence). The germline V and J ends were trimmed by 3 bases and 6 bases, with 15 bases remaining between them.

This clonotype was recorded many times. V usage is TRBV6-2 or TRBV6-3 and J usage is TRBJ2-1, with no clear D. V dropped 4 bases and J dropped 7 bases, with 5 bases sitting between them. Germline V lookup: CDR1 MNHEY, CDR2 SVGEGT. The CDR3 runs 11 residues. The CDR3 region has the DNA TGTGCCAGCAGTTCTATGAATGAGCAGTTCTTC. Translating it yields CASSSMNEQFF.

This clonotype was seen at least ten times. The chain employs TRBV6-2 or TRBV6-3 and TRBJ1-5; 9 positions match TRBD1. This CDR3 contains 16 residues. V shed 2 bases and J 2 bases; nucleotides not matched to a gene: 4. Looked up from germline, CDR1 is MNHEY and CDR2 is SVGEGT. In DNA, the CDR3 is TGTGCCAGCAGTTACCCGACAGGGGGACGCAATCAGCCCCAGCATTTT. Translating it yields CASSYPTGGRNQPQHF.

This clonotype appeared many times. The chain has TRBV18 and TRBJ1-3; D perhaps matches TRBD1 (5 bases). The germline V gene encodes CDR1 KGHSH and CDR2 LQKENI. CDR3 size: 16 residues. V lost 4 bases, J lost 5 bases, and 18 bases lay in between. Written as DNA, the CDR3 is TGTGCCAGCTCACTATCCGGGACGCCGAAAAGAAACACCATATATTTT. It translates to CASSLSGTPKRNTIYF. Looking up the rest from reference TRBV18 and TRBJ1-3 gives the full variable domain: NAGVMQNPRHLVRRRGQEARLRCSPMKGHSHVYWYRQLPEEGLKFMVYLQKENIIDESGMPKERFSAEFPKEGPSILRIQQVVRGDSAAYFCASSLSGTPKRNTIYFGEGSWLTVV.

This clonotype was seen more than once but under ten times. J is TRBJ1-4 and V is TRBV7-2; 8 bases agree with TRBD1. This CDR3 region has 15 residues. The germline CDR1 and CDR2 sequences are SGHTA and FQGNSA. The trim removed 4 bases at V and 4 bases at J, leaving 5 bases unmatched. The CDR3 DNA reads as TGTGCCAGCAGCTCCCGACAGGGGATTAATGAAAAACTGTTTTTT. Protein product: CASSSRQGINEKLFF.

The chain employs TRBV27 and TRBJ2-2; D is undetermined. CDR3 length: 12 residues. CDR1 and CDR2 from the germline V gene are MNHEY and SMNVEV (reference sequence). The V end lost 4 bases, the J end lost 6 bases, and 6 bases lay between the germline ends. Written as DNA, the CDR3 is TGTGCCAGCAGTTATCCCGCCGGGGAGCTGTTTTTT. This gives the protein CASSYPAGELFF.

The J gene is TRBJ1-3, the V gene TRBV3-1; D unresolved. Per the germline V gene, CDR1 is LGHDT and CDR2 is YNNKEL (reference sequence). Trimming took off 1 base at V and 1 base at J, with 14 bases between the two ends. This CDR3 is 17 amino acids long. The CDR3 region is CASSQVLGQSSGNTIYF. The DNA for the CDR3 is TGTGCCAGCAGCCAAGTCCTGGGCCAGTCTTCTGGAAACACCATATATTTT. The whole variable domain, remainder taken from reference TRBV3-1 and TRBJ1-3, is DTAVSQTPKYLVTQMGNDKSIKCEQNLGHDTMYWYKQDSKKFLKIMFSYNNKELIINETVPNRFSPKSPDKAHLNLHINSLELGDSAVYFCASSQVLGQSSGNTIYFGEGSWLTVV.

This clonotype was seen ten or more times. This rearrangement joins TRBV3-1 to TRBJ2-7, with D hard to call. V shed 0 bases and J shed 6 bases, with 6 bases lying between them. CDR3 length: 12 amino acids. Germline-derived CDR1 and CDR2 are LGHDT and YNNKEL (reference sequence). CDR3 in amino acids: CASSQDYGEQYF. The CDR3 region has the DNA TGTGCCAGCAGCCAAGACTACGGCGAGCAGTACTTC.

The CDR3 is CASSEDRNYGYTF. CDR3 nucleotide sequence: TGCGCCAGCAGTGAAGACAGAAACTATGGCTACACCTTC. The J gene is TRBJ1-2, the V gene TRBV5-1; perhaps TRBD1 as D (5 bases). This CDR3 is 13 amino acids long. Germline V gene sequence: CDR1 SGHRS, CDR2 YFSETQ. The V gene lost 5 bases and the J gene lost 2 bases, with 10 bases spanning the gap. The variable domain in full, with the rest retrieved from reference TRBV5-1 and TRBJ1-2, is KAGVTQTPRYLIKTRGQQVTLSCSPISGHRSVSWYQQTPGQGLQFLFEYFSETQRNKGNFPGRFSGRQFSNSRSEMNVSTLELGDSALYLCASSEDRNYGYTFGSGTRLTVV.

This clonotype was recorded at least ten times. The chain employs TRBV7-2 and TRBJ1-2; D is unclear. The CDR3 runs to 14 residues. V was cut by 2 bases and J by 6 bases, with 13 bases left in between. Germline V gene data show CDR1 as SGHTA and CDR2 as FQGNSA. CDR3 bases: TGTGCCAGCAGCTTAAGTCAGCGAGGCAATGGCTACACCTTC. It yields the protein CASSLSQRGNGYTF. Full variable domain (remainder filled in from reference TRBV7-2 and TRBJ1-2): GAGVSQSPSNKVTEKGKDVELRCDPISGHTALYWYRQSLGQGLEFLIYFQGNSAPDKSGLPSDRFSAERTGGSVSTLTIQRTQQEDSAVYLCASSLSQRGNGYTFGSGTRLTVV.

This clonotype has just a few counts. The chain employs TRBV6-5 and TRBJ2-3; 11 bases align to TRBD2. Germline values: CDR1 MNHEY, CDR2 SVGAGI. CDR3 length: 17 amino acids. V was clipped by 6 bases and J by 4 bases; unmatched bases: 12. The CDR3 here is CASSSWDSGGVADTQYF. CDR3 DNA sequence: TGTGCCAGCAGCTCATGGGATAGCGGGGGGGTGGCAGATACGCAGTATTTT.

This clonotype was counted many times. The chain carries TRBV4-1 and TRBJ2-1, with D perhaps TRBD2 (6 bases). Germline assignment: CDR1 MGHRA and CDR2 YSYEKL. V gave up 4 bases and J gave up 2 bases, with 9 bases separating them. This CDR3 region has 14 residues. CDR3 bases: TGCGCCAGCAGCCCTGGGACTGCCTACAATGAGCAGTTCTTC. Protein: CASSPGTAYNEQFF.

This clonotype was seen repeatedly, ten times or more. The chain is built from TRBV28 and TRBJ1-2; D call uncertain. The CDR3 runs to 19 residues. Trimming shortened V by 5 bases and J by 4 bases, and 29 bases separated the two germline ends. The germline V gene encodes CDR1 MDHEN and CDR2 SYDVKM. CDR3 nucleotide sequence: TGTGCCAGCAGTCCCCACTCACCTTGGACGCTCCGTTGGGGCTATGGCTACACCTTC. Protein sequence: CASSPHSPWTLRWGYGYTF.

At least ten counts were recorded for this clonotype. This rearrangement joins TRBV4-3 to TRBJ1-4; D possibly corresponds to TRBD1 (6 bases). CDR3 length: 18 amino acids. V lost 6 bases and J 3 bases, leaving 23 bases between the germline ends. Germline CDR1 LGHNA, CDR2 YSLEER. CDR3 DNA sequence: TGCGCCAGCAGTCGGTCAGCGGGGGCAGATTGGTCTAATGAAAAACTGTTTTTT. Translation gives CASSRSAGADWSNEKLFF.

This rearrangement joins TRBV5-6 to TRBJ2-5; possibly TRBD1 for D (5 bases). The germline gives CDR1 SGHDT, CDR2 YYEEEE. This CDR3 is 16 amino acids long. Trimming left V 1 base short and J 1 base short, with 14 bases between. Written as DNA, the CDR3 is TGTGCCAGCAGCTTGTTAGGGCAGGGTGGCCAAGAGACCCAGTACTTC. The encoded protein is CASSLLGQGGQETQYF.

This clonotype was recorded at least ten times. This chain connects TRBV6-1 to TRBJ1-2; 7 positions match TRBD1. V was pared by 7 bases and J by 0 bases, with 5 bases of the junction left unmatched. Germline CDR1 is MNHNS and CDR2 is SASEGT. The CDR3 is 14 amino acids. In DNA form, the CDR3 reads TGTGCCAGCAAGGGACAGCTTTCTAACTATGGCTACACCTTC. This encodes CASKGQLSNYGYTF.

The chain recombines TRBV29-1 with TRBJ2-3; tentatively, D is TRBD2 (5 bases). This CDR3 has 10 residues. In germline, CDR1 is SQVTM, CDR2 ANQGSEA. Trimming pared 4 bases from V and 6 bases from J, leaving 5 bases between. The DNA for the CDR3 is TGCAGCGTTGGAGGGGATACGCAGTATTTT. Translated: CSVGGDTQYF.

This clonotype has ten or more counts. In DNA form, the CDR3 reads TGTGCCAGCAGGAGGGACAGGGGGGACTATGGCTACACCTTC. Translated, it gives CASRRDRGDYGYTF. The chain has TRBV27 and TRBJ1-2; 11 bases align to TRBD1. Germline CDR1 is MNHEY and CDR2 is SMNVEV (reference sequence). CDR3 size: 14 residues. Unmatched junction bases numbered 3, after V lost 6 bases and J lost 3 bases.

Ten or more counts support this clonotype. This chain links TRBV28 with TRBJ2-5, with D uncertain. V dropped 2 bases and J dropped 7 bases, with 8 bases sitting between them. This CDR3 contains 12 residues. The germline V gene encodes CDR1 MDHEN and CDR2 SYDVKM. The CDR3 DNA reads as TGTGCCAGCAGTTTAGGGAAAGGGACCCAGTACTTC. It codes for CASSLGKGTQYF.

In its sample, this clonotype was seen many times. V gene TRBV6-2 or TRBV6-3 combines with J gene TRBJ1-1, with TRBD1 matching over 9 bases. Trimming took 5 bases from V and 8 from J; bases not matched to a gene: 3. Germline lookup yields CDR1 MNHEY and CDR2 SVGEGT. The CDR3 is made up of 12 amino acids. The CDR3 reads CASSGQGYEAFF. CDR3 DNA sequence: TGTGCCAGCAGTGGACAGGGGTACGAAGCTTTCTTT.

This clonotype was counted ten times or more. CDR3 sequence: CASSQVPSSNQPQHF. DNA for the CDR3: TGTGCCAGCAGCCAAGTCCCGTCGAGCAATCAGCCCCAGCATTTT. This chain connects TRBV5-5 to TRBJ1-5; D unresolved. V lost 4 bases to trimming and J lost 1 base, with 12 bases between them. CDR3 size: 15 residues. Germline-derived CDR1 and CDR2 are SGHKS and YYEKEE (reference sequence).

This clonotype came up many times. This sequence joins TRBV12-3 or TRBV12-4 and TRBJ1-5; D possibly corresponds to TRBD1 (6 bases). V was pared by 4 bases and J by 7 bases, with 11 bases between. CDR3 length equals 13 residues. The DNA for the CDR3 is TGTGCCAGCAGTTCACAGGGTGCGCAGCCCCAGCATTTT. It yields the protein CASSSQGAQPQHF.

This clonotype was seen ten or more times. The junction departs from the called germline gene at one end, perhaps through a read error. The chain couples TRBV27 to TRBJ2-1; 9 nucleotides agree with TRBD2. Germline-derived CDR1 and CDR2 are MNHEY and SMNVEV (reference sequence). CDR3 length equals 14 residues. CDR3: CASSKPLGGGALLF. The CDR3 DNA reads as TGTGCCAGCAGTAAACCACTGGGCGGGGGGGCTCTCCTCTTC.

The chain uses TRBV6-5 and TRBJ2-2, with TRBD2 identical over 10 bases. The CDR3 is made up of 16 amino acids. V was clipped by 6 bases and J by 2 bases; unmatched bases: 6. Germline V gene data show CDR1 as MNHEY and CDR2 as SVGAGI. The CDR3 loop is CASSERGGINTGELFF. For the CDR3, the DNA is TGTGCCAGCAGCGAGCGGGGGGGGATTAACACCGGGGAGCTGTTTTTT.

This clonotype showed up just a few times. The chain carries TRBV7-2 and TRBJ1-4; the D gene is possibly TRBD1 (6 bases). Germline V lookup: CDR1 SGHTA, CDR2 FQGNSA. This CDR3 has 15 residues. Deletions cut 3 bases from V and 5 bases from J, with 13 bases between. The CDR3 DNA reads TGTGCCAGCAGCTTCAGACAGGCCGAGAATGAAAAACTGTTTTTT. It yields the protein CASSFRQAENEKLFF.

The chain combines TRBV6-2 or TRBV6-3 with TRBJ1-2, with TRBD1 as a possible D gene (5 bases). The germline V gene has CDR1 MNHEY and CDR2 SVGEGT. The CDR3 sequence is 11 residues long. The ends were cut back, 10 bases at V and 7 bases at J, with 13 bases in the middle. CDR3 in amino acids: CATRGLPGYTF. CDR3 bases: TGTGCCACGAGGGGACTCCCTGGCTACACCTTC.